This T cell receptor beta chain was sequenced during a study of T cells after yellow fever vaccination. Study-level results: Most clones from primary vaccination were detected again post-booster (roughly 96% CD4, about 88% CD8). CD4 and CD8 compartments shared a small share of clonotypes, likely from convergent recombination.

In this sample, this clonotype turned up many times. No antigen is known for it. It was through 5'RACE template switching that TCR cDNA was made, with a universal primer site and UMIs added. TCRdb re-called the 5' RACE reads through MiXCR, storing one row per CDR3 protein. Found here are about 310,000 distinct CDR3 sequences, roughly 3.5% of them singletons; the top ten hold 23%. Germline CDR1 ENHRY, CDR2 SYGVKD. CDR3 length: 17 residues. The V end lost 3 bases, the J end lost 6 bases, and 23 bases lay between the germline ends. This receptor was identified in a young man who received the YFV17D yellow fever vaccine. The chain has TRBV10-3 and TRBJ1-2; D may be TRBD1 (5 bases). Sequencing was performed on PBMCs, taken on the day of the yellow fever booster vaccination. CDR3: CAISDSQGPTVFHGYTF. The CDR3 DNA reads TGTGCCATCAGTGACTCGCAGGGCCCCACTGTGTTCCATGGCTACACCTTC.